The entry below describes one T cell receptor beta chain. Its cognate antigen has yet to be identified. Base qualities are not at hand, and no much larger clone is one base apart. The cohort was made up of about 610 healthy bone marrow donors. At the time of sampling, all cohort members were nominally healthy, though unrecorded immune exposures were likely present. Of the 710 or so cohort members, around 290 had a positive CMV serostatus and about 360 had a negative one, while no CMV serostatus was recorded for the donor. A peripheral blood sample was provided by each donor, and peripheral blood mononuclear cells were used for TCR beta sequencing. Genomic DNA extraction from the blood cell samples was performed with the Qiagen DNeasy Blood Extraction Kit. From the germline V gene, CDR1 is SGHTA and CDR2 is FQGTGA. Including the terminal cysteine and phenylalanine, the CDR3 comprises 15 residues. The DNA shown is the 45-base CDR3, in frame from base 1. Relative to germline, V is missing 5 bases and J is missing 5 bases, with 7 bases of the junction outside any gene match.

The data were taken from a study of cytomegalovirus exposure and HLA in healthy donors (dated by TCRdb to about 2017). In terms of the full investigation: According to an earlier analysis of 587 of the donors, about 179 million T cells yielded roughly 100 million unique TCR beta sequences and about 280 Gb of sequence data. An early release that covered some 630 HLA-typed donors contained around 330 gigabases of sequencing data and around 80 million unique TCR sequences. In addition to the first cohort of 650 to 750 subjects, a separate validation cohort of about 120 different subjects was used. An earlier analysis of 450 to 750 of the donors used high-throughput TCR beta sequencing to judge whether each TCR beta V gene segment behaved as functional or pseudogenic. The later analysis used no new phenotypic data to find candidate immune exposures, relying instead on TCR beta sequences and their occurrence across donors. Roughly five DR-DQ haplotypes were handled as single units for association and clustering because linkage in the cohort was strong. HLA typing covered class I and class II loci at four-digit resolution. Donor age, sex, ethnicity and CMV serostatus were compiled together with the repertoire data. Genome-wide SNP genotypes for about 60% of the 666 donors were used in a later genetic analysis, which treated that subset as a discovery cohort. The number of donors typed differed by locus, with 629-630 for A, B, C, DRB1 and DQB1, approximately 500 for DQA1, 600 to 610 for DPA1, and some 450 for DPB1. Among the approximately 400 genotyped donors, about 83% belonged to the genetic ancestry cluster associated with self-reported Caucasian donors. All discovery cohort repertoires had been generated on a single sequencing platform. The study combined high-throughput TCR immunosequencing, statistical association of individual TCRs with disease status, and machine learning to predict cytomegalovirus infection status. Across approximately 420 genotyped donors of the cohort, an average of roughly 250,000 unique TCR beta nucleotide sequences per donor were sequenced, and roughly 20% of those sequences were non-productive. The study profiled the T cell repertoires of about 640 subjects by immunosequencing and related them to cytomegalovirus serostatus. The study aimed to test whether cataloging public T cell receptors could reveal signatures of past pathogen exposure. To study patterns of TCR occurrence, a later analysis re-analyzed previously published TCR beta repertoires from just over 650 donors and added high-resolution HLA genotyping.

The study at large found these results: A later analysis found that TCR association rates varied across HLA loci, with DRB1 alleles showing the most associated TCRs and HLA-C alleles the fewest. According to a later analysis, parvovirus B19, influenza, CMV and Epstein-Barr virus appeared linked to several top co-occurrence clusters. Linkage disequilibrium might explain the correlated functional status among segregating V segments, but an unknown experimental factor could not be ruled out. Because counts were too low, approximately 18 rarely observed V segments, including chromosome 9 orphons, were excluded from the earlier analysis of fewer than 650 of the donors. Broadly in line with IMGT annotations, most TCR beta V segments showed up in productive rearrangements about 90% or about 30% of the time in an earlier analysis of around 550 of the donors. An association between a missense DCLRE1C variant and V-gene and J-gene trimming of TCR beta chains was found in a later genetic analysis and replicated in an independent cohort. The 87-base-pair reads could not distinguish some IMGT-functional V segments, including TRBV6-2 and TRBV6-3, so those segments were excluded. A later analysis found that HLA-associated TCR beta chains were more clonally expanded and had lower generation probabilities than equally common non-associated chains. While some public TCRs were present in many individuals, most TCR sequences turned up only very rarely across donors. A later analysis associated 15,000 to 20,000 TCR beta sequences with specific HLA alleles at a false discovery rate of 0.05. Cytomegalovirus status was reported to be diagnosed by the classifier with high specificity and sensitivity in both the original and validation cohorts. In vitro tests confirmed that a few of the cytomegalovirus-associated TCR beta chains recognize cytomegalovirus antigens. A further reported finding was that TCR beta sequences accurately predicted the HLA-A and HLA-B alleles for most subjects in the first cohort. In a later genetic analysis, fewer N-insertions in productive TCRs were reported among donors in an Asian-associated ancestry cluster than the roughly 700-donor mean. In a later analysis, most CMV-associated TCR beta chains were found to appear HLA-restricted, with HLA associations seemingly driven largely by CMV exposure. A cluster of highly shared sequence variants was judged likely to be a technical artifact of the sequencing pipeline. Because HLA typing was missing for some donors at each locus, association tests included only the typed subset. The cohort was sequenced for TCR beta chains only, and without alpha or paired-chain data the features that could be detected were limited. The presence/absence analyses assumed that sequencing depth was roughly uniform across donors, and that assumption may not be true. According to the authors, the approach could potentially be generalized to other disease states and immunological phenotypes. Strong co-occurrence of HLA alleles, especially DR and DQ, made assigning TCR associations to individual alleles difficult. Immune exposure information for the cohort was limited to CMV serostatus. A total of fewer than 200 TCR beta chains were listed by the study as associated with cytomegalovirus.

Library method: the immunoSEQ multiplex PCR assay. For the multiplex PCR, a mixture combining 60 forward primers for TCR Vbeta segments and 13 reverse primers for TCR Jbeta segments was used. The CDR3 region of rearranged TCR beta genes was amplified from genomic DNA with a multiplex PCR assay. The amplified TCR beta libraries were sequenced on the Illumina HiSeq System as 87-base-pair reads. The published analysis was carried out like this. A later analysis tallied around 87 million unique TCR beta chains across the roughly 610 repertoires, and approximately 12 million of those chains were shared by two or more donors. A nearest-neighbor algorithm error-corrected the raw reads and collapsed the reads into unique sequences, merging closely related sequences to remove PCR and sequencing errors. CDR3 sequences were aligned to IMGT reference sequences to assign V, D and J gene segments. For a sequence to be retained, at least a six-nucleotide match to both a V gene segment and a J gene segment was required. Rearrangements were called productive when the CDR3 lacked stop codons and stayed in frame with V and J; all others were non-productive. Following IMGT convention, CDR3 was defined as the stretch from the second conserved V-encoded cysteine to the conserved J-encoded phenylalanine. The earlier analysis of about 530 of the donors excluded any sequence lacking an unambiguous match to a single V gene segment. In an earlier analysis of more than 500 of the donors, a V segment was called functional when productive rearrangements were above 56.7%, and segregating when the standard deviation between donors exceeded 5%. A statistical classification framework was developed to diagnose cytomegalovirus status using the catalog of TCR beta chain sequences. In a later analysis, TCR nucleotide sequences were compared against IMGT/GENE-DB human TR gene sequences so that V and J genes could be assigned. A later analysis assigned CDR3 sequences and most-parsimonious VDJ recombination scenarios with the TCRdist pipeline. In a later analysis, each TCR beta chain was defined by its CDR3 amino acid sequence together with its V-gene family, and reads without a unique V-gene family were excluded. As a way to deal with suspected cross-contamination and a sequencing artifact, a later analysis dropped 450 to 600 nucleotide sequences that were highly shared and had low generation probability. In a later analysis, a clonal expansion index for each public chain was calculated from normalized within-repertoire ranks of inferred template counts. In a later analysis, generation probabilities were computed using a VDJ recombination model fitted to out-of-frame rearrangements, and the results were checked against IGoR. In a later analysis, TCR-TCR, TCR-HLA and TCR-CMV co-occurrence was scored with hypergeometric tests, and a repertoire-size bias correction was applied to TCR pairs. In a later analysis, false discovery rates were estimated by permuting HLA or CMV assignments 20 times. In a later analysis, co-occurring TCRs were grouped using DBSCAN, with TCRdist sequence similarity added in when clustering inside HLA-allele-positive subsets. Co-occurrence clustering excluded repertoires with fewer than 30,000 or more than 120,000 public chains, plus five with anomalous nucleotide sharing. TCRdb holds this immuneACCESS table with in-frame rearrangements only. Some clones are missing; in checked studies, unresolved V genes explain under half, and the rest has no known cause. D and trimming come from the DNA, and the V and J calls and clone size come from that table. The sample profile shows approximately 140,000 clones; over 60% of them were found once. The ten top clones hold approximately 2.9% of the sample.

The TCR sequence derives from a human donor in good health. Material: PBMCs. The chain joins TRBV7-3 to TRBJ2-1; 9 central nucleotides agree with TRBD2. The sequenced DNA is TGTGCCAGCAGCGTCGGACCTAGCGGGAACAATGAGCAGTTCTTC. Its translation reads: CASSVGPSGNNEQFF. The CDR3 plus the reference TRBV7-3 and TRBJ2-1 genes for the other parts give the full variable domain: GAGVSQTPSNKVTEKGKYVELRCDPISGHTALYWYRQSLGQGPEFLIYFQGTGAADDSGLPNDRFFAVRPEGSVSTLKIQRTERGDSAVYLCASSVGPSGNNEQFFGPGTRLTVL.